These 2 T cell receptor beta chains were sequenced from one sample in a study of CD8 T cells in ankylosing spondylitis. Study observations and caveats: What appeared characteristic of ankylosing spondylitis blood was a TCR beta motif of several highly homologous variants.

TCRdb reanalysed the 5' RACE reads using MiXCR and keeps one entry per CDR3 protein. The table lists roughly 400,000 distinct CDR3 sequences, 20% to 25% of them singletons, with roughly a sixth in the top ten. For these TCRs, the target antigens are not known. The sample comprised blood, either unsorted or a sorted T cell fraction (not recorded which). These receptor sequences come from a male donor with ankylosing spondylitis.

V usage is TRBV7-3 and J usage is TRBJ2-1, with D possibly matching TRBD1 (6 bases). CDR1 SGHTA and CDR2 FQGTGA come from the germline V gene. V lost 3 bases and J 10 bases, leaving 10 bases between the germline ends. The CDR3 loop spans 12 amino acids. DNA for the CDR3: TGTGCCAGCAGCTTTACAGGGACCGAGCAGTTCTTC. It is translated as CASSFTGTEQFF.

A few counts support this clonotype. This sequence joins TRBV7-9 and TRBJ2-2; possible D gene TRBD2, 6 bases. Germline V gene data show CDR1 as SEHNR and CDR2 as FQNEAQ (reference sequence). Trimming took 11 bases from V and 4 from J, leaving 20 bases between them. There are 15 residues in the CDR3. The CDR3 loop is CASLSGRGRTGELFF. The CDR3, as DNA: TGTGCCTCCCTTTCCGGGCGGGGTCGCACCGGGGAGCTGTTTTTT.